Listed here is a single T cell receptor beta chain. What it recognizes is unknown. CD45RO-negative, CCR7-positively selected cells formed the naive CD8 fraction, excluding terminally differentiated effector memory CD45RA+ cells. The V gene's germline CDR1 is MNHNS and CDR2 SASEGT. The CDR3 extends over 14 amino acids. The junction had 3 bases not matched to a gene; V was cut back by 1 base and J by 3 bases. Deep was the level used in running the assay. An approximately 210 ng quantity of DNA, tens of thousands of T cell genomes, went into the sorted-subset replicate PCRs. Sequencing used immunoSEQ multiplex PCR; TCRdb keeps in-frame clones, though not all of them. The profile shows roughly 2 million clones, just under 95% of them singletons. This sample was taken from a study of shared clonotypes between healthy human individuals. The wider study: The donor pool was made up of a couple of women and a few men aged 18 to 49.

General observations from the study: Among the subsets, naive ones generally showed larger estimated richness than memory ones.

This TCR was recovered from a young man in good health. The chain links TRBV6-1 to TRBJ2-7; TRBD1 matches 7 bases. Sequenced sample: naive CD8+ T cells sorted from blood. This CDR3 reads CASSEEAGGYEQYF. The CDR3 DNA reads as TGTGCCAGCAGTGAAGAGGCAGGGGGCTACGAGCAGTACTTC.